This is a list of T cell receptor beta chains from one sample in a study of regulatory T cells in long-lasting Graves disease. TCRdb reprocessed the multiplex PCR reads with MiXCR, giving one entry per CDR3 protein. This table has hundreds of thousands of distinct CDR3 sequences, under 25% appearing once. The specimen comprised peripheral blood mononuclear cells (PBMCs), sampled when the disease was refractory, from a patient treated with antithyroid drugs. Every receptor here comes from a female donor with Graves disease. Each CDR3 is given with its conserved first and last residue. A D gene is named only where the DNA matches it firmly.

>TRBJ2-5|TRBV6-1|.|14
CASSATAPGETQYF
>TRBJ1-2|TRBV6-1|.|13
CASSGSLDYGYTF
>TRBJ2-7|TRBV3-1|.|14
CASSQGLFAYEQYF
>TRBJ2-5|TRBV28|.|15
CASSPIGGGEETQYF
>TRBJ2-7|TRBV28|TRBD1|18
CASSLPGQGRVVLYEQYF
>TRBJ1-1|TRBV7-9|TRBD1|15
CASSLGTGGWTEAFF
>TRBJ1-6|TRBV4-1|.|15
CASSQEGHLNSPLHF
>TRBJ2-5|TRBV5-6|.|13
CASSLGGFKTQYF
>TRBJ1-2|TRBV11-2|.|15
CASSLASGTLYGYTF
>TRBJ2-2|TRBV6-1|.|14
CASSIGQNTGELFF
>TRBJ2-7|TRBV10-3|.|14
CAISESGPIYEQYF
>TRBJ1-3|TRBV18|.|14
CASSHGHSGNTIYF
>TRBJ2-7|TRBV5-1|.|18
CASSSDLFDSLSSYEQYF
>TRBJ1-4|TRBV7-2|.|13
CASSFSPGRKLFF
>TRBJ2-7|TRBV29-1|.|10
CSAVEGEQYF
>TRBJ1-2|TRBV14|.|14
CASSLGVLNYGYTF
>TRBJ2-2|TRBV29-1|.|12
CSATEHTRELFF
>TRBJ1-6|TRBV6-1|.|15
CASRKDSMNNSPLHF
>TRBJ1-6|TRBV28|.|14
CASSLNNVRSPLHF
>TRBJ2-5|TRBV6-1|TRBD2|16
CASSEPGLAGQETQHF
>TRBJ1-2|TRBV6-5|.|15
CASSYFWQANYGYTF
>TRBJ2-3|TRBV7-3|.|12
CASSLDLNTQYF
>TRBJ1-1|TRBV5-1|TRBD1|15
CASRVRDRANTEAFF
>TRBJ1-1|TRBV14|.|15
CASSLRGTPNTEAFF
>TRBJ2-7|TRBV7-6|.|15
CASSFTGTGAYEQYF
>TRBJ2-7|TRBV19|.|14
CASSRGANSYEQYF
>TRBJ2-7|TRBV12-3/TRBV12-4|.|14
CASSYPGDKFEQYF
>TRBJ2-2|TRBV20-1|TRBD2|15
CSATGLAGVSGELFF
>TRBJ2-5|TRBV4-1|TRBD2|19
CASSQDSGTSGSRQEAQYF
>TRBJ2-2|TRBV28|TRBD2|18
CASSFVPTREENTGELFF
>TRBJ1-2|TRBV7-9|.|16
CASSKLGHQLNYGYTF
>TRBJ1-2|TRBV27|.|14
CASSLHPDNDGYTF
>TRBJ2-7|TRBV2|.|13
CASRDRPNYEQYF
>TRBJ1-4|TRBV7-9|.|16
CASSHQFIATNEKLFF
>TRBJ1-2|TRBV27|TRBD1|17
CASSLFPGGAPSDGYTF
>TRBJ2-5|TRBV14|.|15
CASSQDRRDQETQYF
>TRBJ2-1|TRBV28|.|14
CASSFPGSYNEQFF
>TRBJ1-1|TRBV20-1|TRBD1|14
CSARGPTGPTEAFF
>TRBJ2-7|TRBV20-1|.|14
CSARERGLRGEQYF
>TRBJ2-2|TRBV7-9|.|15
CASSPGAGTTGELFF
>TRBJ1-2|TRBV7-3|TRBD1|15
CASSLSGQGVYGYTF
>TRBJ2-7|TRBV20-1|TRBD2|14
CSASGGTSGYEQYF
>TRBJ1-1|TRBV6-1|.|17
CASSPKRAPSPDTEAFF
>TRBJ1-1|TRBV6-1|.|14
CASRISYEGSEAFF
>TRBJ1-2|TRBV12-3/TRBV12-4|.|13
CASSLVGRYGYTF
>TRBJ2-6|TRBV20-1|.|13
CSANSAGANVLTF
>TRBJ2-7|TRBV20-1|TRBD1|13
CSAVGDRVYEQYF
>TRBJ2-3|TRBV11-2|TRBD2|16
CASSWGGSPDPDTQYF
>TRBJ2-3|TRBV15|.|16
CATSSPGTGSTDTQYF
>TRBJ2-2|TRBV6-1|TRBD2|16
CASSQLAGEGAGELFF
>TRBJ2-1|TRBV24-1|.|17
CATSDRQTGRGHAEQFF
>TRBJ1-2|TRBV27|.|10
CASNRAGYTF
>TRBJ1-1|TRBV28|.|13
CASSFRINTEAFF
>TRBJ2-5|TRBV19|.|15
CASSIDRGSAQTQYF